This T cell receptor (beta chain) was observed in a study of CD8 T cells in Susac syndrome. The study, taken as a whole, reports: Among people with Susac, CD8+ clonal expansion was greatest in TEMRA cells and active patients. Roughly 5 Susac-specific public clones appeared in CD8+ TEMRA repertoires, and sixteen in total CD8+ repertoires.

Reverse transcription of about 0.45 to 1 ug RNA was performed with random hexamers. It was immunoSEQ multiplex PCR that amplified TCR beta CDR3 across 54 Vbeta and 13 Jbeta. MiXCR was run by TCRdb on the immunoSEQ multiplex PCR reads, yielding one entry per CDR3 protein. The sample contains nearly 110,000 distinct CDR3 sequences, around 94% of which appear only once. The germline CDR1 and CDR2 sequences are MGHRA and YSYEKL. The ends were cut back, 0 bases at V and 5 bases at J, with 11 bases in the middle. The CDR3 runs to 15 residues. CD8+ and CD4+ T cells taken from blood had their TCR beta sequenced. A single count supports this clonotype. As yet, its antigen is unknown.

The sequence was collected from a human donor with Susac syndrome. Sequencing was performed on CD8+ T cells from PBMCs. The J gene is TRBJ2-1, the V gene TRBV4-1; tentative D call: TRBD2 (6 bases). CDR3 DNA sequence: TGCGCCAGCAGCCAAGAAGCGGGTTTCCACAATGAGCAGTTCTTC. It encodes CASSQEAGFHNEQFF.